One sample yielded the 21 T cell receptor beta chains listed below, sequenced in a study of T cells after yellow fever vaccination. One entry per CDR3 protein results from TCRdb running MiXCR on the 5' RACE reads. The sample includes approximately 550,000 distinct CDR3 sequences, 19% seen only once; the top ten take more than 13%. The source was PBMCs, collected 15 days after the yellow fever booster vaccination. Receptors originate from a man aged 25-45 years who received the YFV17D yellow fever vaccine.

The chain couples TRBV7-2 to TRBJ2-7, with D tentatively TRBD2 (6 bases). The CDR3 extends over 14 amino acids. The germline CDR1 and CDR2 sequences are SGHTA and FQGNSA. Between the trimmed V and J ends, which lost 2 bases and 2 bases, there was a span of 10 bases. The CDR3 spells CASSLQGLTYEQYF. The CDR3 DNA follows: TGTGCCAGCAGCTTACAGGGACTCACCTACGAGCAGTACTTC. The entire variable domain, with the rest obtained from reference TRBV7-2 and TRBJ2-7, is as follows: GAGVSQSPSNKVTEKGKDVELRCDPISGHTALYWYRQSLGQGLEFLIYFQGNSAPDKSGLPSDRFSAERTGGSVSTLTIQRTQQEDSAVYLCASSLQGLTYEQYFGPGTRLTVT.

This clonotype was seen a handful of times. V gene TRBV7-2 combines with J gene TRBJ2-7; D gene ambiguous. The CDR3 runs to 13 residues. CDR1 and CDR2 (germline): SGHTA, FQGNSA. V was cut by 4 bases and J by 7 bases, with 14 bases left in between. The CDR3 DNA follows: TGTGCCAGCAGCTCCCCTAAATATGAAGAGCAGTACTTC. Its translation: CASSSPKYEEQYF.

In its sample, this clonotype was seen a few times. The CDR3 spells CASSQDRGRFTGELFF. CDR3 coding DNA: TGCGCCAGCAGCCAAGATAGAGGGCGGTTCACCGGGGAGCTGTTTTTT. The chain links TRBV4-3 to TRBJ2-2, with D possibly matching TRBD2 (5 bases). This CDR3 has 16 amino acids. From germline, CDR1 is LGHNA and CDR2 YSLEER. V lost 0 bases and J 4 bases, leaving 12 bases between the germline ends.

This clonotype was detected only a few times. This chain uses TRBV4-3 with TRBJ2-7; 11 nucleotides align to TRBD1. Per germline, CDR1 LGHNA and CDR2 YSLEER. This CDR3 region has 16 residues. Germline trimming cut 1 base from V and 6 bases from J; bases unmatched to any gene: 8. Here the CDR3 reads CASSQGTPGTGGEQYF. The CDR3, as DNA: TGCGCCAGCAGCCAAGGAACACCCGGGACAGGGGGCGAGCAGTACTTC.

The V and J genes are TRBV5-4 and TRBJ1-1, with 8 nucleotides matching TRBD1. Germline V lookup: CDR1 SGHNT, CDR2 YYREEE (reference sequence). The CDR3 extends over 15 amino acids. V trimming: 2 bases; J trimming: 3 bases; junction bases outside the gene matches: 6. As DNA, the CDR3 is TGTGCCAGCAGCTTTAGCGGGACAGGAGACACTGAAGCTTTCTTT. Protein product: CASSFSGTGDTEAFF.

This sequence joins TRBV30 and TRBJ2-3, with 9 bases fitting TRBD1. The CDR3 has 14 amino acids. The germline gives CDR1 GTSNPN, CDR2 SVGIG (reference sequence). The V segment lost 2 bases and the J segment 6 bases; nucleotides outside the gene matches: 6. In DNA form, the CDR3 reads TGTGCCTGGAGTAAACAGGGGGCGGCCGATACGCAGTATTTT. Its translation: CAWSKQGAADTQYF.

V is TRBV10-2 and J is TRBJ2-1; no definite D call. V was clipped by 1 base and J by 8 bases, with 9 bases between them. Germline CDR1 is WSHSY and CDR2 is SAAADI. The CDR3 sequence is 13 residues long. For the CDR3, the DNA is TGCGCCAGCAGTGAGTTCCGGCCCGATGAGCAGTTCTTC. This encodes CASSEFRPDEQFF.

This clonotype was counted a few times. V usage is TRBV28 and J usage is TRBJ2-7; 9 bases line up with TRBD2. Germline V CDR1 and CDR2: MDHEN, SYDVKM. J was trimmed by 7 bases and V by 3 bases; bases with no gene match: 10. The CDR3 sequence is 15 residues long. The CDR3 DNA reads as TGTGCCAGCAGTTTCGGTCTAGCGGGAACGAAGGAGCAGTACTTC. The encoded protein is CASSFGLAGTKEQYF.

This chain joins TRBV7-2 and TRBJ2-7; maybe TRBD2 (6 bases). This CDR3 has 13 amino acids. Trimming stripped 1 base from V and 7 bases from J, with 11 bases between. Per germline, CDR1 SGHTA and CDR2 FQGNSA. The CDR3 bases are TGTGCCAGCAGCTTAGGGAGGGGTAGGGAGCAGTACTTC. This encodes CASSLGRGREQYF.

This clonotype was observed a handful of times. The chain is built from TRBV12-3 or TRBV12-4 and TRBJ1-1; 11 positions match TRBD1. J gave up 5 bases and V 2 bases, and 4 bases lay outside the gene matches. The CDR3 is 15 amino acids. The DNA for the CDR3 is TGTGCCAGCAGTTTACGGACAGGGGGCTTTACTGAAGCTTTCTTT. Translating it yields CASSLRTGGFTEAFF.

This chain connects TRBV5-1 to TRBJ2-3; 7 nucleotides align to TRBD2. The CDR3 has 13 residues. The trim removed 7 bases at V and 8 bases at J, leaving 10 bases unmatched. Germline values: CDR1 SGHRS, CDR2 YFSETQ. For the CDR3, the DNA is TGCGCCAGCCGAGAGGCGGGAGCGGTTACGCAGTATTTT. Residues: CASREAGAVTQYF.

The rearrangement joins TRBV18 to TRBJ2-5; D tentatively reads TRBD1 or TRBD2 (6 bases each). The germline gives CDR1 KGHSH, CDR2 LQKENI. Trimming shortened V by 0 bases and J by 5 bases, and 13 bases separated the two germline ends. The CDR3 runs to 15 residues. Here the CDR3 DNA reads TGTGCCAGCTCACCACCGGCCGGGGGCAAGGAGACCCAGTACTTC. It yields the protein CASSPPAGGKETQYF.

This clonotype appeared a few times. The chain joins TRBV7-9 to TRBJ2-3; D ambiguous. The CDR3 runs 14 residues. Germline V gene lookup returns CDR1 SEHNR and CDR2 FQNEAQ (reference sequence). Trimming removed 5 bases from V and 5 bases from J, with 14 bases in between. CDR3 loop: CASSPANAQDTQYF. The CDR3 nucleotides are TGTGCCAGCAGCCCAGCTAATGCACAAGATACGCAGTATTTT.

CDR3 loop: CASSSQGVSGRRAKNIQYF. CDR3 nucleotides: TGTGCCAGCAGCTCACAGGGTGTAAGCGGGAGGAGGGCCAAAAACATTCAGTACTTC. The chain carries TRBV12-3 or TRBV12-4 and TRBJ2-4; 9 bases fit TRBD2. After removal of 6 bases from V and 1 base from J, the junction contained 16 bases not matched to a gene. CDR3 length equals 19 residues.

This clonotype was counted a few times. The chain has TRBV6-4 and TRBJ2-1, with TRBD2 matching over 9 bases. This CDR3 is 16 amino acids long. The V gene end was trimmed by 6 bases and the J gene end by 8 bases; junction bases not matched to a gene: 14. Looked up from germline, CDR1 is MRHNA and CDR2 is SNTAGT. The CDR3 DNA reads TGTGCCAGCAGCGACCAGGGCGGGAGGGCATATGATGAGCAGTTCTTC. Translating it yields CASSDQGGRAYDEQFF.

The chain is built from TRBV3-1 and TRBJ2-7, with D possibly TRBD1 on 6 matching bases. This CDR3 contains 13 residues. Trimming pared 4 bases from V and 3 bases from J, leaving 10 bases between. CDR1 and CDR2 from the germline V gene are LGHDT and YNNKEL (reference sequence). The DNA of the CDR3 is TGTGCCAGCAGCCGGGACAACCGCTACGAGCAGTACTTC. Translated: CASSRDNRYEQYF.

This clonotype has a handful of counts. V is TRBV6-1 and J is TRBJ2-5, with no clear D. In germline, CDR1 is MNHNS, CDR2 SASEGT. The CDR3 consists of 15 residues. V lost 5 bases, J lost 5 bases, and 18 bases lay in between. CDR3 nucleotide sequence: TGTGCCAGCAGTCCGACGAAGGGTTTTTGGGAGACCCAGTACTTC. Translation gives CASSPTKGFWETQYF.

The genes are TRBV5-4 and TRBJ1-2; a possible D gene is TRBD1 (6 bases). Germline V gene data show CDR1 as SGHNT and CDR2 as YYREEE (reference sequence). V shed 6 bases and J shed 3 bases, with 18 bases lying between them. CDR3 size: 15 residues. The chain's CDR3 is CASTHEGGTDYGYTF. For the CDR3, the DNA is TGTGCCAGCACCCACGAAGGGGGAACGGACTATGGCTACACCTTC.

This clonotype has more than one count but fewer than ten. CDR3 sequence: CASSFLLSSYNEQFF. CDR3 nucleotides: TGTGCCAGCAGCTTTCTCCTAAGCTCCTACAATGAGCAGTTCTTC. This sequence joins TRBV11-2 and TRBJ2-1; no definite D call. CDR1 is SGHAT, CDR2 FQNNGV, per germline. The CDR3 is 15 amino acids. V was trimmed by 3 bases and J by 0 bases, leaving 9 bases between them.

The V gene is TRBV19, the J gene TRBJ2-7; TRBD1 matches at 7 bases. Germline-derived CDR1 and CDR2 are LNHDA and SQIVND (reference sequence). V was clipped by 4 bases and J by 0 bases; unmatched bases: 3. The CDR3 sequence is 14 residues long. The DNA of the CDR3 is TGTGCCAGTAGTAGGGGACAGAGCTCCTACGAGCAGTACTTC. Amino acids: CASSRGQSSYEQYF.

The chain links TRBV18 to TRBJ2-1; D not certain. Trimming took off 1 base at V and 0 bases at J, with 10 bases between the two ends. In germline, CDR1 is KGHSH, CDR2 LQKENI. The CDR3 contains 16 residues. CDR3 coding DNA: TGTGCCAGCTCACCACGGTTTGCCGCCTCCTACAATGAGCAGTTCTTC. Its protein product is CASSPRFAASYNEQFF.